This T cell receptor beta chain was captured in a study of T cells after yellow fever vaccination. Points from the study as a whole: The study re-detected most primary-vaccination clones after the booster (96% CD4, just over 85% CD8).

A word on this clonotype: Its cognate antigen is unknown.

In making TCR cDNA, 5'RACE template switching added a universal primer site and UMIs to it. TCRdb ran MiXCR on the 5' RACE reads and lists one entry per CDR3 protein. This sample has approximately 150,000 distinct CDR3 sequences, with less than 9.5% found just once. V dropped 4 bases and J dropped 4; count of bases not matched to a gene: 7. Germline CDR1 MNHEY, CDR2 SMNVEV (reference sequence). There are 17 residues in the CDR3. J is TRBJ2-1 and V is TRBV27; 13 bases line up with TRBD2. The receptor comes from a man younger than 45 who received the YFV17D yellow fever vaccine. The material sequenced was CD4+ T cells sorted from PBMCs, taken 5 days after the yellow fever booster vaccination. The CDR3 nucleotides are TGTGCCAGCAGTTCGATACGGGGACTAGCGGGGTACAATGAGCAGTTCTTC. It specifies CASSSIRGLAGYNEQFF.